The entry that follows covers one TCR beta chain sequence. The sample belongs to a study of blood T cell repertoires in COVID-19. In the original analysis: Estimates of nucleated cell counts were drawn from the amplification of reference gene primers. Using immunoSEQ multiplex PCR, the repertoire was profiled, and TCRdb retains in-frame clones only, with some absent. V and J calls and clone size are given by that table; D and trimming were obtained from the DNA. The sample lists around 200,000 clones, approximately 81% occurring once. The Seattle patients joined while their infection was active and were tracked longitudinally afterward. CDR1 and CDR2 from the germline V gene are SGHTA and FQGNSA. This CDR3 region has 15 residues. The V segment lost 5 bases and the J segment 7 bases; nucleotides outside the gene matches: 8.

The TCR was taken from a person aged 65-85 years with COVID-19, enrolled during active disease. Source material: peripheral blood. The chain carries TRBV7-2 and TRBJ2-5; 12 positions match TRBD1. The CDR3 DNA is TGTGCCAGCAGCGTAGGGACAGGGGGCGTGGGGACCCAGTACTTC. Translated, it gives CASSVGTGGVGTQYF.